Listed below are T cell receptor beta chains from one sample, sequenced in a study of immune evolution from preneoplasia to lung adenocarcinoma. Profiled with immunoSEQ multiplex PCR; TCRdb holds only in-frame clones, not every one. The table lists roughly 3,500 clones, roughly half of them singletons. Material: FFPE normal lung tissue adjacent to the tumor. The receptors stem from a person aged 45-60 years with lung adenocarcinoma. The CDR3 runs from the conserved cysteine through the conserved F or W. Each record gives: CDR3 DNA, CDR3 protein, CDR3 length, J gene, clone size, D gene, V gene. D genes are given only for firm matches. Clone size appears in some rows only: once, few, many, or a class for an expanded clone.

CDR3nt: TGTGCCAGCAGCTTAATAACAGGGGAAACCGGGGAGCTGTTTTTT; CDR3aa: CASSLITGETGELFF; len: 15; j_gene: TRBJ2-2; abundance: .; d_gene: TRBD1; v_gene: TRBV7-6
CDR3nt: TGCGCCAGCAGCCAAATCCGGGGAGCCTACGAGCAGTACTTC; CDR3aa: CASSQIRGAYEQYF; len: 14; j_gene: TRBJ2-7; abundance: .; d_gene: .; v_gene: TRBV4-1
CDR3nt: TGTGCCAGCAGCCAGCAGGGAGGGATTGAAAAACTGTTTTTT; CDR3aa: CASSQQGGIEKLFF; len: 14; j_gene: TRBJ1-4; abundance: .; d_gene: .; v_gene: TRBV7-2
CDR3nt: TGTGCCAGCAGTCAGCCCGGGCGACAGGTGAACACTGAAGCTTTCTTT; CDR3aa: CASSQPGRQVNTEAFF; len: 16; j_gene: TRBJ1-1; abundance: .; d_gene: .; v_gene: TRBV28
CDR3nt: TGTGCCACCAGCAGAGTTCGGGGGCCGCTTTCTAATTCACCCCTCCACTTT; CDR3aa: CATSRVRGPLSNSPLHF; len: 17; j_gene: TRBJ1-6; abundance: few; d_gene: .; v_gene: TRBV15
CDR3nt: TGTGCCAGCTCGTCCCAGGTCAGCGTGTCGAACACTGAAGCTTTCTTT; CDR3aa: CASSSQVSVSNTEAFF; len: 16; j_gene: TRBJ1-1; abundance: few; d_gene: .; v_gene: TRBV18
CDR3nt: TGTGCCACCTTATATTGGACAGGCGGCGAGCAGTACTTC; CDR3aa: CATLYWTGGEQYF; len: 13; j_gene: TRBJ2-7; abundance: few; d_gene: TRBD1; v_gene: TRBV28
CDR3nt: TGTGCCAGCAGTGAAGCAGGTCAGGGGAGGTATGGCTACACCTTC; CDR3aa: CASSEAGQGRYGYTF; len: 15; j_gene: TRBJ1-2; abundance: .; d_gene: .; v_gene: TRBV6-1
CDR3nt: TGTGCCAGCAGCTTAACGATTCCAGGGGTTGAAGCTTTCTTT; CDR3aa: CASSLTIPGVEAFF; len: 14; j_gene: TRBJ1-1; abundance: .; d_gene: .; v_gene: TRBV28
CDR3nt: TGTGCCAGCAGTTTACAGGGAGTTGGCAATTCACCCCTCCACTTT; CDR3aa: CASSLQGVGNSPLHF; len: 15; j_gene: TRBJ1-6; abundance: .; d_gene: .; v_gene: TRBV28
CDR3nt: TGTGCCAGCAGCTTAGAGCACAGGGGAGGTAGCTATGGCTACACCTTC; CDR3aa: CASSLEHRGGSYGYTF; len: 16; j_gene: TRBJ1-2; abundance: .; d_gene: TRBD1; v_gene: TRBV11-1
CDR3nt: TGTGCCAGCGGAACCCCCCCAGGGCATGCGCCGAACACTGAAGCTTTCTTT; CDR3aa: CASGTPPGHAPNTEAFF; len: 17; j_gene: TRBJ1-1; abundance: few; d_gene: .; v_gene: TRBV28
CDR3nt: TGTGCCAGCAGCTGGGACAGCTCCTACGAGCAGTACTTC; CDR3aa: CASSWDSSYEQYF; len: 13; j_gene: TRBJ2-7; abundance: few; d_gene: TRBD1; v_gene: TRBV7-9
CDR3nt: TGTGCCAGCAGCTTGGAGAGTGGGCCGGACACCGGGGAGCTGTTTTTT; CDR3aa: CASSLESGPDTGELFF; len: 16; j_gene: TRBJ2-2; abundance: .; d_gene: .; v_gene: TRBV5-4
CDR3nt: TGTGCCAGCAGCTTACAGGGGGGGGACGGTACGCAGTATTTT; CDR3aa: CASSLQGGDGTQYF; len: 14; j_gene: TRBJ2-3; abundance: .; d_gene: .; v_gene: TRBV11-2
CDR3nt: TGTGCCAGCAGTTTCCTAGAGTACACTGAAGCTTTCTTT; CDR3aa: CASSFLEYTEAFF; len: 13; j_gene: TRBJ1-1; abundance: few; d_gene: .; v_gene: TRBV27
CDR3nt: TGCGCCAGCAGCTTGGGACAGGTCCCCTCCGAGCAGTACTTC; CDR3aa: CASSLGQVPSEQYF; len: 14; j_gene: TRBJ2-7; abundance: large; d_gene: .; v_gene: TRBV5-1
CDR3nt: TGTGCCAGCAGCTTAGAGGACAGGGGTGGTCAGCCCCAGCATTTT; CDR3aa: CASSLEDRGGQPQHF; len: 15; j_gene: TRBJ1-5; abundance: medium-sized; d_gene: TRBD1; v_gene: TRBV11-2
CDR3nt: TGCGCCAGCAGTCTTACAGGGGCTGAAGGCTACACCTTC; CDR3aa: CASSLTGAEGYTF; len: 13; j_gene: TRBJ1-2; abundance: .; d_gene: TRBD1; v_gene: TRBV4-1
CDR3nt: TGTGCCAGCAGCCCCGACGGCTTTGCTGAAGCTTTCTTT; CDR3aa: CASSPDGFAEAFF; len: 13; j_gene: TRBJ1-1; abundance: .; d_gene: .; v_gene: TRBV7-9
CDR3nt: TGTGCCATCAGTGATCGATCAGTTTGGGGCAATGAGCAGTTCTTC; CDR3aa: CAISDRSVWGNEQFF; len: 15; j_gene: TRBJ2-1; abundance: .; d_gene: .; v_gene: TRBV10-3
CDR3nt: TGTGCCAGCAGCTTCAGGGAAGGCACTGAAGCTTTCTTT; CDR3aa: CASSFREGTEAFF; len: 13; j_gene: TRBJ1-1; abundance: once; d_gene: .; v_gene: TRBV7-8
CDR3nt: TGCGCCAGCAGCCAAGAACCGGGCTTGGGCGAGCAGTACTTC; CDR3aa: CASSQEPGLGEQYF; len: 14; j_gene: TRBJ2-7; abundance: few; d_gene: .; v_gene: TRBV4-1
CDR3nt: TGTGCCAGCAGTTTATGGGGCCAAGAGACCCAGTACTTC; CDR3aa: CASSLWGQETQYF; len: 13; j_gene: TRBJ2-5; abundance: .; d_gene: .; v_gene: TRBV27
CDR3nt: TGTGCCAGCAGCACCCTGACTAGCGGGAGCTACGAGCAGTACTTC; CDR3aa: CASSTLTSGSYEQYF; len: 15; j_gene: TRBJ2-7; abundance: .; d_gene: TRBD2; v_gene: TRBV7-8
CDR3nt: TGTGCCAGCCGGAAAACTAGCGGGGGTTCCTACGAGCAGTACTTC; CDR3aa: CASRKTSGGSYEQYF; len: 15; j_gene: TRBJ2-7; abundance: few; d_gene: TRBD2; v_gene: TRBV18
CDR3nt: TGTGCCAGCAGCTTAGTCCGGTCTGAAGCTTTCTTT; CDR3aa: CASSLVRSEAFF; len: 12; j_gene: TRBJ1-1; abundance: .; d_gene: .; v_gene: TRBV11-2
CDR3nt: TGTGCCAGCAGCCCCGGTGGGCTCACTGAAGCTTTCTTT; CDR3aa: CASSPGGLTEAFF; len: 13; j_gene: TRBJ1-1; abundance: .; d_gene: .; v_gene: TRBV9
CDR3nt: TGTGCCAGCGGTAGCGGTGGGAGGGCCCAGTACTTC; CDR3aa: CASGSGGRAQYF; len: 12; j_gene: TRBJ2-5; abundance: .; d_gene: TRBD2; v_gene: TRBV5-6
CDR3nt: TGTGCCAGCTCCCTCATGGCGGGAGTAGGGGAGACCCAGTACTTC; CDR3aa: CASSLMAGVGETQYF; len: 15; j_gene: TRBJ2-5; abundance: .; d_gene: TRBD2; v_gene: TRBV2
CDR3nt: TGTGCCAGCAGCCGGAGAACAGGGGGTAGCACAGATACGCAGTATTTT; CDR3aa: CASSRRTGGSTDTQYF; len: 16; j_gene: TRBJ2-3; abundance: .; d_gene: TRBD1; v_gene: TRBV5-5
CDR3nt: TGTGCCAGCAGTGAAGGGACACCGAATCAGCCCCAGCATTTT; CDR3aa: CASSEGTPNQPQHF; len: 14; j_gene: TRBJ1-5; abundance: .; d_gene: .; v_gene: TRBV2
CDR3nt: TGCAGCGTTGAGGGTGTACAGAGGAACACTGAAGCTTTCTTT; CDR3aa: CSVEGVQRNTEAFF; len: 14; j_gene: TRBJ1-1; abundance: .; d_gene: .; v_gene: TRBV29-1
CDR3nt: TGTGCCAGCTCACCGCAGGGGGCCGGGGACACTGAAGCTTTCTTT; CDR3aa: CASSPQGAGDTEAFF; len: 15; j_gene: TRBJ1-1; abundance: few; d_gene: TRBD1; v_gene: TRBV18
CDR3nt: TGTGCCAGCAGCCATGGTGGACAGGGCCTACGCAGAAATGAAAAACTGTTTTTT; CDR3aa: CASSHGGQGLRRNEKLFF; len: 18; j_gene: TRBJ1-4; abundance: large; d_gene: TRBD1; v_gene: TRBV4-2
CDR3nt: TGTGCCAGCAGTTCCGGGACAGGGGACTATAGCAATCAGCCCCAGCATTTT; CDR3aa: CASSSGTGDYSNQPQHF; len: 17; j_gene: TRBJ1-5; abundance: .; d_gene: TRBD1; v_gene: TRBV28
CDR3nt: TGTGCCAGTAGTAGACATTACAGGGGATCGTTTAATGAGCAGTTCTTC; CDR3aa: CASSRHYRGSFNEQFF; len: 16; j_gene: TRBJ2-1; abundance: .; d_gene: TRBD1; v_gene: TRBV19
CDR3nt: TGTGCCAGCTCACCACCGACGGGATCCTACGAGCAGTACTTC; CDR3aa: CASSPPTGSYEQYF; len: 14; j_gene: TRBJ2-7; abundance: .; d_gene: .; v_gene: TRBV18
CDR3nt: TGTGCCAGCAGTAAACAGACAGGGCCCTACGAGCAGTACTTC; CDR3aa: CASSKQTGPYEQYF; len: 14; j_gene: TRBJ2-7; abundance: .; d_gene: TRBD1; v_gene: TRBV6-1
CDR3nt: TGTGCCAGCTCACCACCGGCAGGTAGCTACGAGCAGTACTTC; CDR3aa: CASSPPAGSYEQYF; len: 14; j_gene: TRBJ2-7; abundance: few; d_gene: .; v_gene: TRBV18
CDR3nt: TGTGCCAGCATTCAAGAGGGCCCGAGGGGACAGCCCCAGCATTTT; CDR3aa: CASIQEGPRGQPQHF; len: 15; j_gene: TRBJ1-5; abundance: few; d_gene: .; v_gene: TRBV2
CDR3nt: TGTGCCAGCAGAAGCGGACAGGCGAGGGAGACCCAGTACTTC; CDR3aa: CASRSGQARETQYF; len: 14; j_gene: TRBJ2-5; abundance: .; d_gene: TRBD1; v_gene: TRBV27
CDR3nt: TGCAGTGCTCCAGGTCAAGAGACCCAGTACTTC; CDR3aa: CSAPGQETQYF; len: 11; j_gene: TRBJ2-5; abundance: .; d_gene: .; v_gene: TRBV20-1
CDR3nt: TGTGCCAGCACCAGACAGGGGAAAAATGAGCAGTTCTTC; CDR3aa: CASTRQGKNEQFF; len: 13; j_gene: TRBJ2-1; abundance: few; d_gene: TRBD1; v_gene: TRBV7-9
CDR3nt: TGCGCCAGCAGGGAAACTAGCACCGGGGAGCTGTTTTTT; CDR3aa: CASRETSTGELFF; len: 13; j_gene: TRBJ2-2; abundance: .; d_gene: .; v_gene: TRBV5-1
CDR3nt: TGTGCCTGGAGTGTCGGAGAGACCCAGTACTTC; CDR3aa: CAWSVGETQYF; len: 11; j_gene: TRBJ2-5; abundance: few; d_gene: .; v_gene: TRBV30
CDR3nt: TGCGCCAGCAGCCAAGCGGGTGAGCAGTTCTTC; CDR3aa: CASSQAGEQFF; len: 11; j_gene: TRBJ2-1; abundance: .; d_gene: .; v_gene: TRBV4-1
CDR3nt: TGTGCCAGCAGCCAAGTTGATGAGGGTGGCAGACTTGGGTATGGCTACACCTTC; CDR3aa: CASSQVDEGGRLGYGYTF; len: 18; j_gene: TRBJ1-2; abundance: .; d_gene: .; v_gene: TRBV14
CDR3nt: TGTGCCAGCAGCCAAGAAACAGGGGGCGTCTATGGCTACACCTTC; CDR3aa: CASSQETGGVYGYTF; len: 15; j_gene: TRBJ1-2; abundance: once; d_gene: TRBD1; v_gene: TRBV4-2
CDR3nt: TGTGCCAGTACGCTCCGAGGTACGAACACCGGGGAGCTGTTTTTT; CDR3aa: CASTLRGTNTGELFF; len: 15; j_gene: TRBJ2-2; abundance: once; d_gene: .; v_gene: TRBV19
CDR3nt: TGTGCCAGCAGCTTCACTGAAGCTTTCTTT; CDR3aa: CASSFTEAFF; len: 10; j_gene: TRBJ1-1; abundance: .; d_gene: .; v_gene: TRBV11-2
CDR3nt: TGCGCCAGCAGCGCGGGACAGGTGAGGAGCTACACCTTC; CDR3aa: CASSAGQVRSYTF; len: 13; j_gene: TRBJ1-2; abundance: few; d_gene: TRBD1; v_gene: TRBV5-1
CDR3nt: TGTGCCAGCAGCAATGCCATTAAAGAGACCCAGTACTTC; CDR3aa: CASSNAIKETQYF; len: 13; j_gene: TRBJ2-5; abundance: .; d_gene: .; v_gene: TRBV21-1
CDR3nt: TGCGCCAGCAGCCAGACAGACTATGGCTACACCTTC; CDR3aa: CASSQTDYGYTF; len: 12; j_gene: TRBJ1-2; abundance: .; d_gene: .; v_gene: TRBV5-1